Below, 18 T cell receptor beta chains from the same sample are listed, as sequenced in a study of control samples from healthy donors and cancer patients. The method was immunoSEQ multiplex PCR; TCRdb's version includes in-frame clones alone and lacks a portion of them. The sample lists about 51,000 clones, roughly 80% seen once, with about a tenth in the top ten. The specimen sequenced was blood. The receptors were sampled from a man between 65 and 85 years old in good health.

The chain joins TRBV10-3 to TRBJ1-5; TRBD1 might be the D (6 bases). The germline V gene encodes CDR1 ENHRY and CDR2 SYGVKD. V was shortened by 2 bases and J by 7 bases, with 9 bases between the two germline ends. The CDR3 is made up of 13 amino acids. The CDR3 reads CAISEEGGQPQHF. CDR3 sequence (DNA): TGTGCCATCAGTGAGGAGGGGGGACAGCCCCAGCATTTT.

The chain recombines TRBV5-1 with TRBJ2-1, with a weak D call TRBD1 (6 bases). The CDR3 has 16 amino acids. The germline CDR1 and CDR2 sequences are SGHRS and YFSETQ. Trimming took 4 bases from V and 7 from J, leaving 21 bases between them. This CDR3 is CASSPAGTPKVNEQFF. CDR3 nucleotides: TGCGCCAGCAGCCCAGCAGGGACACCAAAAGTTAATGAGCAGTTCTTC.

This clone appeared once. The chain carries TRBV5-1 and TRBJ2-3; D may match TRBD1 or TRBD2 (5 bases each). The length of the CDR3 is 15 residues. With 0 bases removed from V and 0 bases from J, the gap between germline ends came to 8 bases. Germline values: CDR1 SGHRS, CDR2 YFSETQ. CDR3 nucleotides: TGCGCCAGCAGCTTGGCCGGGGCTAGCACAGATACGCAGTATTTT. The encoded protein is CASSLAGASTDTQYF. The full variable domain, its missing parts supplied by reference TRBV5-1 and TRBJ2-3, is KAGVTQTPRYLIKTRGQQVTLSCSPISGHRSVSWYQQTPGQGLQFLFEYFSETQRNKGNFPGRFSGRQFSNSRSEMNVSTLELGDSALYLCASSLAGASTDTQYFGPGTRLTVL.

The chain carries TRBV11-2 and TRBJ2-1, with D possibly being TRBD1 or TRBD2 (6 bases each). V was trimmed by 1 base and J by 4 bases, leaving 11 bases between them. Germline V CDR1 and CDR2: SGHAT, FQNNGV. This CDR3 is built from 15 residues. In DNA, the CDR3 is TGTGCCAGCAGCTTAGGGGGGGCGCGGTACAATGAGCAGTTCTTC. Protein product: CASSLGGARYNEQFF.

V gene TRBV6-5 combines with J gene TRBJ2-3, with D maybe TRBD2 (5 bases). With 6 bases removed from V and 3 bases from J, the gap between germline ends came to 13 bases. The CDR3 has 14 amino acids. In germline, CDR1 is MNHEY, CDR2 SVGAGI. DNA of the CDR3: TGTGCCAGCAGACCTAGCCTTTCAACAGATACGCAGTATTTT. Its translation is CASRPSLSTDTQYF.

In this sample, this clone turned up a few times. For the CDR3, the DNA is TGTGCCAGCAGCCAGATGGCTACAAGCACAGATACGCAGTATTTT. This translates into CASSQMATSTDTQYF. The chain links TRBV3-1 (or the pseudogene TRBV3-2) to TRBJ2-3; D remains unclear. CDR3 length: 15 residues. From germline, CDR1 is LGHDT and CDR2 YNNKEL (reference sequence). The V end lost 3 bases, the J end lost 0 bases, and 10 bases lay between the germline ends.

This clone was recorded only once. The chain recombines TRBV10-3 with TRBJ2-3; 7 bases map to TRBD2. This CDR3 has 13 amino acids. From germline, CDR1 is ENHRY and CDR2 SYGVKD. J gave up 4 bases and V 10 bases, and 8 bases lay outside the gene matches. The CDR3 DNA reads TGTGCCACCTTGGCGGGAGATGCAGATACGCAGTATTTT. Translation gives CATLAGDADTQYF.

CDR3 sequence reads: CASSQAGGTNEKLFF. The CDR3, as DNA: TGCGCCAGCAGCCAGGCAGGGGGAACTAATGAAAAACTGTTTTTT. This chain uses TRBV4-1 with TRBJ1-4; 7 nucleotides agree with TRBD1. Germline trimming cut 3 bases from V and 1 base from J; bases unmatched to any gene: 2. Germline V gene data show CDR1 as MGHRA and CDR2 as YSYEKL. This CDR3 has 15 residues.

The chain carries TRBV19 and TRBJ2-5; a weak D match, TRBD2 (5 bases). Trimming cost V 1 base and J 0 bases, with 6 bases left between them. The CDR3 is 14 amino acids. Germline V gene lookup returns CDR1 LNHDA and CDR2 SQIVND (reference sequence). CDR3: CASSIGGNQETQYF. CDR3 nucleotide sequence: TGTGCCAGTAGTATAGGAGGGAACCAAGAGACCCAGTACTTC.

CDR3 region: CATSRERSAGELFF. In DNA, the CDR3 is TGTGCCACCAGCAGAGAACGAAGTGCCGGGGAGCTGTTTTTT. This chain links TRBV15 with TRBJ2-2, with D hard to call. Germline CDR1 is LNHNV and CDR2 is YYDKDF (reference sequence). CDR3 length: 14 amino acids. V dropped 0 bases and J dropped 6 bases, with 8 bases sitting between them. The full variable domain, with the rest looked up from reference TRBV15 and TRBJ2-2, is DAMVIQNPRYQVTQFGKPVTLSCSQTLNHNVMYWYQQKSSQAPKLLFHYYDKDFNNEADTPDNFQSRRPNTSFCFLDIRSPGLGDTAMYLCATSRERSAGELFFGEGSRLTVL.

This chain connects TRBV11-2 to TRBJ2-7; D call uncertain. The germline gives CDR1 SGHAT, CDR2 FQNNGV. V lost 8 bases and J lost 4, with 9 bases in between. CDR3 length: 11 amino acids. The CDR3 nucleotides are TGTGCCAGCGGCTATTGGTACGAGCAGTACTTC. This codes for CASGYWYEQYF.

The chain recombines TRBV5-8 with TRBJ1-3; no clear D gene. The V gene's germline CDR1 is SGHTS and CDR2 YDEGEE. Trimming took off 4 bases at V and 0 bases at J, with 14 bases between the two ends. The CDR3 is 16 amino acids. The CDR3 region is CASSVPNVYSGNTIYF. Written as DNA, the CDR3 is TGTGCCAGCAGCGTGCCAAACGTTTACTCTGGAAACACCATATATTTT. The variable domain in full, with the rest retrieved from reference TRBV5-8 and TRBJ1-3, is EAGVTQSPTHLIKTRGQQATLRCSPISGHTSVYWYQQALGLGLQFLLWYDEGEERNRGNFPPRFSGRQFPNYSSELNVNALELEDSALYLCASSVPNVYSGNTIYFGEGSWLTVV.

V and J are TRBV28 and TRBJ1-6; D gene uncertain. The CDR3 runs 15 residues. CDR1 is MDHEN, CDR2 SYDVKM, per germline. With 6 bases removed from V and 7 bases from J, the gap between germline ends came to 16 bases. CDR3 in amino acids: CASSQYRPENSPLHF. CDR3 coding DNA: TGTGCCAGCAGCCAATACCGCCCGGAAAATTCACCCCTCCACTTT.

The chain joins TRBV10-3 to TRBJ1-4; no reliable D call. Trimming cost V 4 bases and J 3 bases, with 12 bases left between them. CDR3 size: 15 residues. Germline V gene lookup returns CDR1 ENHRY and CDR2 SYGVKD. The DNA of the CDR3 is TGTGCCATCAGTGGAACGGCCCCCGCTAATGAAAAACTGTTTTTT. Amino acid sequence: CAISGTAPANEKLFF.

J is TRBJ2-5 and V is TRBV7-9, with no clear D. Per germline, CDR1 SEHNR and CDR2 FQNEAQ (reference sequence). V dropped 1 base and J dropped 2 bases, with 8 bases sitting between them. The CDR3 is made up of 14 amino acids. The CDR3 nucleotides are TGTGCCAGCAGCTTAGTCGCAGCTCAAGAGACCCAGTACTTC. As protein: CASSLVAAQETQYF.

The V gene is TRBV6-1, the J gene TRBJ2-3, with 7 bases lining up with TRBD1. With V trimmed by 0 bases and J by 3 bases, 15 bases remained unmatched. The CDR3 sequence is 19 residues long. Per the germline V gene, CDR1 is MNHNS and CDR2 is SASEGT. As DNA, the CDR3 is TGTGCCAGCAGTGAAGCGCTTCAGGGGACAGATTCGGGGACAGATACGCAGTATTTT. Amino acids: CASSEALQGTDSGTDTQYF.

The chain has TRBV5-1 and TRBJ2-1, with D maybe TRBD1 (6 bases). Per germline, CDR1 SGHRS and CDR2 YFSETQ. The ends were cut back, 1 base at V and 10 bases at J, with 15 bases in the middle. CDR3 length: 14 residues. In nucleotides, the CDR3 is TGCGCCAGCAGCTTGACTTTTCAGGGGCACGAGCAGTTCTTC. Translating it yields CASSLTFQGHEQFF.

This chain connects TRBV24-1 to TRBJ2-1; 7 bases line up with TRBD2. The CDR3 sequence is 17 residues long. With 4 bases clipped from V and 3 bases from J, the junction kept 11 bases outside the gene matches. In germline, CDR1 is KGHDR, CDR2 SFDVKD. The CDR3 spells CATSDQMEPSGYNEQFF. As DNA, the CDR3 is TGTGCCACCAGTGACCAAATGGAGCCTAGCGGCTACAATGAGCAGTTCTTC.